This T cell receptor (beta chain) was identified during a study of cytomegalovirus exposure and HLA in healthy donors. Study summary: An early release of data contained some 80 million unique TCRs, which came from HLA-typed donors.

General observations from the study: Fewer N-insertions (relative to the roughly 630-donor mean) were reportedly seen in an Asian-associated ancestry cluster in a later analysis. Presence/absence analyses took donor sequencing depth as roughly uniform.

CDR3 size: 15 residues. The germline V gene encodes CDR1 ENHRY and CDR2 SYGVKD. Trimming took off 6 bases at V and 4 bases at J, with 16 bases between the two ends. The PCR was carried out with 60 Vbeta primers and 13 Jbeta primers. Using immunoSEQ multiplex PCR, the repertoire was profiled, and TCRdb retains in-frame clones only, with some absent. The sample records about 160,000 clones, about 71% being singletons. This clone was seen only once. Its target is not known. J is TRBJ1-3 and V is TRBV10-3; D might be TRBD1 (5 bases). The TCR comes from a woman aged 25 to 39 in good health and CMV-seronegative. The sequencing sample was made of PBMCs. The CDR3 protein is CAISQPQTAGNTIYF. The CDR3 region has the DNA TGTGCCATCAGCCAACCCCAGACAGCCGGAAACACCATATATTTT.